This T cell receptor (beta chain) was retrieved from a study of blood T cell repertoires in COVID-19. Study overall: PBMCs, B-cell-depleted T cells, or T cells were the source of the cDNA or gDNA that made up the material.

This study enrolled people aged roughly 18 to 90 from roughly 24 US geographic areas. The study counted Cohort 3 donors as recovered given two negative PCRs, clearance, or symptom resolution. Per the authors' pipeline: Reference gene primer amplification yielded estimated nucleated cell counts. Some clones are missing from TCRdb's copy, which holds only in-frame ones; the method was immunoSEQ multiplex PCR. From that table come the V and J calls and clone size; the DNA was used to work out D and trimming. The table includes under 200,000 clones, 89% detected once. V dropped 0 bases and J dropped 6; count of bases not matched to a gene: 10. Germline CDR1 is MGHRA and CDR2 is YSYEKL. This CDR3 comprises 16 residues.

This chain connects TRBV4-1 to TRBJ1-1; 7 bases agree with TRBD1. The source material was PBMCs or T cells enriched from blood (not recorded which). The receptor comes from a woman younger than 30 who had recovered from COVID-19. In DNA form, the CDR3 reads TGCGCCAGCAGCCAAGAACCGACAGGGAGGCTTTCTGAAGCTTTCTTT. The encoded protein is CASSQEPTGRLSEAFF.